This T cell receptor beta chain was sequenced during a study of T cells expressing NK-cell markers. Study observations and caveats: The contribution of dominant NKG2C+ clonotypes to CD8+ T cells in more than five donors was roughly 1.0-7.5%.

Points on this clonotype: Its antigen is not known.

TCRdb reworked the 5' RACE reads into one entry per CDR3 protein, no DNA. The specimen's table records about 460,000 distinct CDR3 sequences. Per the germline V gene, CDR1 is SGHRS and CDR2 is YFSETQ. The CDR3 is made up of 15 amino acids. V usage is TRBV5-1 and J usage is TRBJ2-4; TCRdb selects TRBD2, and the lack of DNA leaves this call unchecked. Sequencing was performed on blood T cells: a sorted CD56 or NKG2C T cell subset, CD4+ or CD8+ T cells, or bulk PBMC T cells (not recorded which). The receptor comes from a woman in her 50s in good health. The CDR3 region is CASSLVQGGQNIQYF. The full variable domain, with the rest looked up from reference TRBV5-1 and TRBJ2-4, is KAGVTQTPRYLIKTRGQQVTLSCSPISGHRSVSWYQQTPGQGLQFLFEYFSETQRNKGNFPGRFSGRQFSNSRSEMNVSTLELGDSALYLCASSLVQGGQNIQYFGAGTRLSVL.